This T cell receptor (beta chain) was retrieved from a study of blood T cell repertoires in COVID-19 (TCRdb year 2020). The study in broad terms: The collaborator samples originated in the United States, Italy and Spain and spanned the acute and convalescent phases of COVID-19. The prospective study material was composed of cDNA or gDNA derived from T cells, B-cell-depleted T cells, or PBMCs. Deeply sampled blood TCRbeta repertoires from subjects exposed to, actively infected with, or recovered from COVID-19 were included in the dataset. The repertoires were released in a freely available public database meant as a resource for research on the immune response to SARS-CoV-2. Samples were obtained from the ongoing ImmuneRACE study (first 160 participants) and from about 1,300 subjects provided by 6 global collaborators. Sample metadata almost always included a de-identified subject ID, COVID-19 status, age in years and sex. Where HLA class I and class II types were available, the types were taken from metadata supplied by the sample provider, not from assay-based typing.

Collaborating institutions collected whole blood in K2EDTA tubes following their own protocols. For TCRbeta analysis, collaborators shipped samples as frozen whole blood, isolated PBMCs, or DNA extracted from either of those sample types. TCRbeta CDR3 regions were amplified from genomic DNA using the immunoSEQ Assay, a bias-controlled multiplex PCR. In the paper's pipeline: Nucleated cell counts per sample were estimated from amplification of reference gene primers within the assay. To quantify the absolute abundance of each unique TCRbeta CDR3 rearrangement, sequence reads were collapsed and filtered. For each sample, productive Simpson clonality was calculated as the square root of Simpson's diversity index over productive rearrangements. The table comes from immuneACCESS by way of TCRdb, which keeps in-frame sequences with V and J called. Part of the clones is missing from these tables; in studies checked, under half for an unresolved V gene and the rest for unknown reasons. D and trimming were read from the DNA, whereas the V and J calls and clone size are those reported in that table. Within this sample are approximately 110,000 clones, with roughly 82% of them counted one time only. The ten top clones hold approximately 5% of the sample.

Overall results and qualifications from the work: The quantity of clinical and demographic metadata differed by source and by participant and was supplied without curation.

Reading from cysteine to phenylalanine, the CDR3 counts 12 amino acids. The kept DNA is CDR3 alone, 36 bases in frame from the first base. V loses 8 bases at its end and J loses 6 bases; junction bases beyond the gene matches: 7. CDR1 and CDR2, looked up from the germline V gene, are SGHVS and FQNEAQ. Regarding this clone: Its antigen is still unknown. Base qualities are not provided; no much larger clone lies one nucleotide away.

Rearrangement joined TRBV7-8 to TRBJ2-7, and 7 junctional nucleotides match TRBD2. The material sequenced was peripheral blood. The sequence derives from a human donor in a cohort sampled during active COVID-19. The DNA sequence follows: TGTGCCAGCCGCAGTAGCGGGTTCGAGCAGTACTTC. Translated, it gives CASRSSGFEQYF.